This TCR beta chain was profiled in a study of blood T cell repertoires in COVID-19. At the level of the study: COVID-19 samples collected from the United States, Italy and Spain covered acute and convalescent phases. PBMCs, B-cell-depleted T cells, or T cells were the source of the cDNA or gDNA that made up the material.

This clone was recorded only once. CDR3 size: 16 residues. From germline, CDR1 is SEHNR and CDR2 FQNEAQ (reference sequence). The V end was cut by 5 bases, the J end by 1 base, with 15 bases between. Enrolment of Seattle patients took place during active infection, and they were followed longitudinally. Clones were sequenced by immunoSEQ multiplex PCR, and TCRdb holds only the in-frame ones, with some missing. The table has 250,000 or so clones, nearly 90% seen once. The gene calls are TRBV7-9 and TRBJ1-3, with D unresolved. The sequenced sample was peripheral blood. The clonotype originates from a woman aged 60-75 years with COVID-19, enrolled during active disease. This chain's CDR3 is CASSPEERVSGNTIYF. The CDR3 DNA is TGTGCCAGCAGCCCCGAAGAGAGAGTTTCTGGAAACACCATATATTTT.